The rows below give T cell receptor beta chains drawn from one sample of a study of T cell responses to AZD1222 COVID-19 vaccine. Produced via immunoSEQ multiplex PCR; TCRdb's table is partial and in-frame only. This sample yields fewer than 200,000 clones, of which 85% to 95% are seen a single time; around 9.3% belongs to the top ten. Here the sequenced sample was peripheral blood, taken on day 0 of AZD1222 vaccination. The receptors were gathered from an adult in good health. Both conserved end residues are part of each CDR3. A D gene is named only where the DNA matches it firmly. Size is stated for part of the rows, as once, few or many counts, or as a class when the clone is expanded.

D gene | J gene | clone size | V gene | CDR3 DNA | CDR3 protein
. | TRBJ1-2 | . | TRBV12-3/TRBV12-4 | TGTGCCAGCAGTTTAATCAGAGGCTACACCTTC | CASSLIRGYTF
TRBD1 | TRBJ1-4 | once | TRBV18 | TGTGCCAGCTCACTCAGGGGGTCAACTAATGAAAAACTGTTTTTT | CASSLRGSTNEKLFF
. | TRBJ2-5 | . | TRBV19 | TGTGCCAGTAGTATTAGGGGGCAAGAGACCCAGTACTTC | CASSIRGQETQYF
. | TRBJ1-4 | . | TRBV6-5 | TGTGCCAGCAGTCCAGGATCGACTAATGAAAAACTGTTTTTT | CASSPGSTNEKLFF
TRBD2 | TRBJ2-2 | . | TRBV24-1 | TGTGCCACCAGTGATTTAGGGACTAGCACCGGGGAGCTGTTTTTT | CATSDLGTSTGELFF
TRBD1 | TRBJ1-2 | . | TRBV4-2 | TGTGCCAGCAGCCCGGACAGGCAAAACTATGGCTACACCTTC | CASSPDRQNYGYTF
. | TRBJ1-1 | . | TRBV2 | TGTGCCAGCCAGGAAGCGGGGCTGGGGACTGAAGCTTTCTTT | CASQEAGLGTEAFF
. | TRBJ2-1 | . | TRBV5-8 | TGTGCCAGCAGCTTGAGGCAGGGAATCCGCAATGAGCAGTTCTTC | CASSLRQGIRNEQFF
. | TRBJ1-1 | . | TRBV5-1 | TGCGCCAGCACCGATAACACTGAAGCTTTCTTT | CASTDNTEAFF
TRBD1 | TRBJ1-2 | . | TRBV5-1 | TGCGCCAGCAGCTCCCGGGACAGATACCTTAGCTATGGCTACACCTTC | CASSSRDRYLSYGYTF
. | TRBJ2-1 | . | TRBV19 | TGTGCCACCTGGACGGGAGACAATGAGCAGTTCTTC | CATWTGDNEQFF
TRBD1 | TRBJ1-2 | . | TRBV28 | TGTGCCAGCAGTTTGGACAGGGCCTATGGCTACACCTTC | CASSLDRAYGYTF
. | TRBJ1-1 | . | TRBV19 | TGTGCCAGCCACGGCTACCGCGGGCGGGAGAACACTGAAGCTTTCTTT | CASHGYRGRENTEAFF
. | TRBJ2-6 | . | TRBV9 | TGTGCCAGCAGCGTTGGGGGCAGCTCTGGGGCCAACGTCCTGACTTTC | CASSVGGSSGANVLTF
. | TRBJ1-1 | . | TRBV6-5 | TGTGCCAGCAGATCGGGATCTTTCGACACTGAAGCTTTCTTT | CASRSGSFDTEAFF
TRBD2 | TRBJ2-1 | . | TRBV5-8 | TGTGCCAGCAGCTTGGGGATTAGCGGGGGGGTTATCGATGAGCAGTTCTTC | CASSLGISGGVIDEQFF
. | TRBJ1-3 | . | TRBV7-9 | TGTGCCAGCAGCCTAGGCAGAAAAGGGCAATCAAACACCATATATTTT | CASSLGRKGQSNTIYF
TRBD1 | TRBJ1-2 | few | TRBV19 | TGTGCCAGTAGTATCGACAGGGGGCAACGGCGTGGCTACACCTTC | CASSIDRGQRRGYTF
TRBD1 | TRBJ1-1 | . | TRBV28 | TGTGCCAGCAGTCGACAGGGGTTGAACACTGAAGCTTTCTTT | CASSRQGLNTEAFF
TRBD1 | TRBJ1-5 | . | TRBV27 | TGTGCCAGCAGTTTTTCAGGGGGCGTTCAGCCCCAGCATTTT | CASSFSGGVQPQHF
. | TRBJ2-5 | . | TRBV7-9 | TGTGCCAGCAGCTTAAAACTTGCGCACGAGACCCAGTACTTC | CASSLKLAHETQYF
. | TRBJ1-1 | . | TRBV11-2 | TGTGCCAGCAGCTTAAGTGCAGGGGCGGTAAACACTGAAGCTTTCTTT | CASSLSAGAVNTEAFF
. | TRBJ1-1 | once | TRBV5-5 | TGTGCCAGCCGTTCTTTTGGTGGGAACACTGAAGCTTTCTTT | CASRSFGGNTEAFF
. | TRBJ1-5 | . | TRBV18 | TGTGCCAGCTCAGCTGGAGGTAGCAATCAGCCCCAGCATTTT | CASSAGGSNQPQHF
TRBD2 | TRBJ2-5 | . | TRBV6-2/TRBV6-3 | TGTGCCAGCAGTTATTTCCCCGAGAGAGCGGGGTTAGAGACCCAGTACTTC | CASSYFPERAGLETQYF
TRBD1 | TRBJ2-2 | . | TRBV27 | TGTGCCAGCAGTTTAGTGACAGGGCCAGTCACCGGGGAGCTGTTTTTT | CASSLVTGPVTGELFF
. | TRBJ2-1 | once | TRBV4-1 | TGCGCCAGCAGCCAAGGAGAGTGGGTTTTGGCAAATGAGCAGTTCTTC | CASSQGEWVLANEQFF
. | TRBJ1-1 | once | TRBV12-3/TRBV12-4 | TGTGCCAGTAAACTGGGGGGGGACACTGAAGCTTTCTTT | CASKLGGDTEAFF
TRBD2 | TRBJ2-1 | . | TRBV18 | TGTGCCAGCTCACCACCGGAGACTAGCGGGAGTGGTGAGCAGTTCTTC | CASSPPETSGSGEQFF
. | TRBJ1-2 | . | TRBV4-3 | TGCGCCAGCAGCCAAGACAGAAACTATGGCTACACCTTC | CASSQDRNYGYTF
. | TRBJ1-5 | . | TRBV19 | TGTGCCAGTAGTATAGAGGGCCGGTCCCAGCATTTT | CASSIEGRSQHF
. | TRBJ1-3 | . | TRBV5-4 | TGTGCCAGCAGCTGGGGCGGGACCGTCGGAAACACCATATATTTT | CASSWGGTVGNTIYF
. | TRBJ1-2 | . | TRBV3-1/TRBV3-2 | TGTGCCAGCAGCCAAGGAGGCCATTCCTATGGCTACACCTTC | CASSQGGHSYGYTF
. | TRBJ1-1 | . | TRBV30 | TGTGCCTGGAGTGGACTGGGGGGACCGGTGCCTGAAGCTTTCTTT | CAWSGLGGPVPEAFF
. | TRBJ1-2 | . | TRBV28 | TGTGCCAGCAGTTTAAGTAACTATGGCTACACCTTC | CASSLSNYGYTF
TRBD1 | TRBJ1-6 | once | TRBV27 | TGTGCCAGCAGCCTCAGATCCCAGGGGGCTAAAAATTCACCCCTCCACTTT | CASSLRSQGAKNSPLHF
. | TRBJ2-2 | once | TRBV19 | TGTGCCAGTAGAGGACAGCTGAACACCGGGGAGCTGTTTTTT | CASRGQLNTGELFF
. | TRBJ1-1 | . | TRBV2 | TGTGCCAGCAGTGAACCCCCGTATGAAGCTTTCTTT | CASSEPPYEAFF
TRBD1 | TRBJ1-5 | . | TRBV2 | TGTGCCAGCAGTGATCCCGGGACAGGGCCGAATCAGCCCCAGCATTTT | CASSDPGTGPNQPQHF
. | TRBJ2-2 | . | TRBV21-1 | TGTGCCTGGAAGAGGGACAGGGGCGAGCTACACACCGGGGAGCTGTTTTTT | CAWKRDRGELHTGELFF
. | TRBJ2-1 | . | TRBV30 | TGTGCCTGGAGTGCCGGGACTTCTTACAATGAGCAGTTCTTC | CAWSAGTSYNEQFF
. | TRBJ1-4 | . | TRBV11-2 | TGTGCCAGCAGCTTAGGCGGAGGGCCCAATGAAAAACTGTTTTTT | CASSLGGGPNEKLFF
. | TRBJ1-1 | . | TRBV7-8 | TGTGCCAGCAGCTTAGTCGGAATAGCTGAAGCTTTCTTT | CASSLVGIAEAFF
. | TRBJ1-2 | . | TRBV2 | TGTGCCAGCAGGGCCCTCCGGGGGACCGGCTATGGCTACACCTTC | CASRALRGTGYGYTF
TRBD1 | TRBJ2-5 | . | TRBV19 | TGTGCCAGTTCTCGGGACAGGGGCCATCAAGAGACCCAGTACTTC | CASSRDRGHQETQYF
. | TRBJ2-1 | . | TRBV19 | TGTGCCAGTAGTATGAGGACCTCCTACAATGAGCAGTTCTTC | CASSMRTSYNEQFF
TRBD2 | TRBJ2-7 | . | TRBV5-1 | TGCGCCACCCAGCTAGCTAGCGGTTCCTACGAGCAGTACTTC | CATQLASGSYEQYF
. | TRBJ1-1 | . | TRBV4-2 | TGTGCCAGCAGACGACAGGACGGTATGAACACTGAAGCTTTCTTT | CASRRQDGMNTEAFF
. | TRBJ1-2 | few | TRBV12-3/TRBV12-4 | TGTGCCAGCAGTTCTCCAGCCGGTGGCTACACCTTC | CASSSPAGGYTF
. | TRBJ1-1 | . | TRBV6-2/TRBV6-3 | TGTGCCAGCAGCTTCGGGGGACATTGGGACACTGAAGCTTTCTTT | CASSFGGHWDTEAFF
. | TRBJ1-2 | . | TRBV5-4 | TGTGCCAGCAGTTCGGACTTCTATGGCTACACCTTC | CASSSDFYGYTF
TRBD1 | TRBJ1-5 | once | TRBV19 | TGTGCCAGTAGCCGACAGGGAGTGGGAAGCAATCAGCCCCAGCATTTT | CASSRQGVGSNQPQHF
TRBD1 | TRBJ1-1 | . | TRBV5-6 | TGTGCCAGCAGCTTCGGGACAGCCTCGGGCACTGAAGCTTTCTTT | CASSFGTASGTEAFF
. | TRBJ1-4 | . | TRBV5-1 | TGCGCCAGCAGCTTGAAGGCAGAGAATGAAAAACTGTTTTTT | CASSLKAENEKLFF